These T cell receptor beta chains were read from a single sample in a study of OX40 agonist ivuxolimab in advanced cancers. TCRdb's copy holds only in-frame clones and misses some; the assay was immunoSEQ multiplex PCR. The sample lists 72,000 or so clones, 81% seen once, with approximately 5% in the top ten. Source: CD4+ or CD8+ T cells sorted from blood, taken in a trial of the OX40 agonist ivuxolimab. The receptors shown here come from an adult with an advanced solid tumor such as melanoma, head and neck, liver or kidney cancer. The CDR3 runs from the conserved cysteine through the conserved F or W. A D gene is named only where the DNA matches it firmly. A row's size may be missing; if present it is once, few, many or a size class.

j_call cdr3_length d_call clone_size v_call cdr3_aa cdr3_nt
TRBJ2-7 15 NA NA TRBV25-1 CASSEKGGFSYEQYF TGTGCCAGCAGTGAAAAAGGGGGGTTTTCTTACGAGCAGTACTTC
TRBJ1-1 13 NA NA TRBV27 CASSDRGPTEAFF TGTGCCAGCAGTGACCGGGGTCCCACTGAAGCTTTCTTT
TRBJ1-1 14 TRBD1 NA TRBV7-9 CASSLRQGADEAFF TGTGCCAGCAGCTTACGGCAGGGGGCGGATGAAGCTTTCTTT
TRBJ2-1 15 NA NA TRBV5-8 CASSSTGGSYNEQFF TGTGCCAGCAGCTCGACTGGGGGCTCCTACAATGAGCAGTTCTTC
TRBJ2-3 15 TRBD1 NA TRBV7-6 CASSLWTGSTDTQYF TGTGCCAGCAGCTTGTGGACAGGGAGCACAGATACGCAGTATTTT
TRBJ1-1 15 NA NA TRBV12-2 CASRLVRTGDAEAFF TGTGCAAGTCGCTTAGTTAGGACAGGGGACGCTGAAGCTTTCTTT
TRBJ1-5 15 TRBD1 NA TRBV2 CASSRGTVDNQPQHF TGTGCCAGCAGCAGGGGGACCGTGGACAATCAGCCCCAGCATTTT
TRBJ2-7 15 TRBD1 NA TRBV6-1 CASKPGQGASYEQYF TGTGCCAGCAAACCGGGACAGGGGGCTTCCTACGAGCAGTACTTC
TRBJ1-2 13 TRBD1 NA TRBV6-1 CASRPDRGQGYTF TGTGCCAGCAGACCAGACAGGGGGCAAGGCTACACCTTC
TRBJ1-2 15 TRBD1 NA TRBV7-9 CASSFSDRENYGYTF TGTGCCAGCAGCTTTTCGGACAGGGAGAACTATGGCTACACCTTC
TRBJ1-5 15 TRBD1 few TRBV5-8 CASSRTGVSNQPQHF TGTGCCAGCAGCCGGACAGGGGTAAGCAATCAGCCCCAGCATTTT
TRBJ2-3 15 TRBD1 large TRBV4-1 CASSPEGQPRDTQYF TGCGCCAGCAGCCCTGAGGGACAGCCTAGGGATACGCAGTATTTT
TRBJ2-1 15 TRBD2 once TRBV5-4 CASSLPSGDYNEQFF TGTGCCAGCAGCTTGCCTAGCGGGGATTACAATGAGCAGTTCTTC
TRBJ2-5 16 NA few TRBV4-2 CASSQDLARGGETQYF TGTGCCAGCAGCCAAGATCTTGCGCGGGGAGGAGAGACCCAGTACTTC
TRBJ2-2 14 NA NA TRBV5-5 CASSDGPNTGELFF TGTGCCAGCAGCGACGGGCCGAACACCGGGGAGCTGTTTTTT
TRBJ2-5 19 TRBD1 NA TRBV5-6 CASSSTGQGALVGQETQYF TGTGCCAGCAGCTCCACGGGACAGGGGGCATTGGTTGGCCAAGAGACCCAGTACTTC
TRBJ1-1 12 NA NA TRBV29-1 CSVGEKNTEAFF TGCAGCGTTGGGGAGAAGAACACTGAAGCTTTCTTT
TRBJ2-2 14 NA NA TRBV5-5 CASSWTRGTGELFF TGTGCCAGCAGTTGGACCCGCGGCACCGGGGAGCTGTTTTTT